Following are 17 T cell receptor beta chains from one sample sequenced in a study of T cell responses to AZD1222 COVID-19 vaccine. Produced via immunoSEQ multiplex PCR; TCRdb's table is partial and in-frame only. The sample shows some 130,000 clones, about 88% of them seen only once. The sequences come from peripheral blood, collected on day 0 of MenACWY control vaccination. The receptors stem from an adult in good health.

This chain uses TRBV5-8 with TRBJ2-7; 10 bases match TRBD1. This CDR3 is 13 amino acids long. Losses at the gene ends were 3 bases for V and 7 bases for J; bases not matched to a gene: 4. Germline assignment: CDR1 SGHTS and CDR2 YDEGEE. CDR3 loop: CASSWTGQGEQYF. CDR3 coding DNA: TGTGCCAGCAGCTGGACGGGACAGGGGGAGCAGTACTTC.

The V and J genes are TRBV28 and TRBJ2-2, with 12 positions matching TRBD2. Looked up from germline, CDR1 is MDHEN and CDR2 is SYDVKM. This CDR3 contains 17 residues. After removal of 0 bases from V and 6 bases from J, the junction contained 5 bases not matched to a gene. Here the CDR3 reads CASSLWGLAGGPGELFF. Here the CDR3 DNA reads TGTGCCAGCAGTTTATGGGGGCTAGCGGGAGGGCCCGGGGAGCTGTTTTTT.

The rearrangement joins TRBV3-1 (or the pseudogene TRBV3-2) to TRBJ1-2; no firm D call. Per germline, CDR1 LGHDT and CDR2 YNNKEL (reference sequence). The CDR3 contains 12 residues. The V gene lost 5 bases and the J gene lost 8 bases, with 12 bases spanning the gap. CDR3 bases: TGTGCCAGCAGCTTAGGTGTGGAGGGCTACACCTTC. Residues: CASSLGVEGYTF.

The rearrangement joins TRBV28 to TRBJ2-3; no firm D call. The V end lost 10 bases, the J end lost 2 bases, and 16 bases lay between the germline ends. The CDR3 totals 14 residues. The germline V gene encodes CDR1 MDHEN and CDR2 SYDVKM. Here the CDR3 reads CATIGLIPTDTQYF. The CDR3 nucleotides read TGTGCCACCATCGGATTAATCCCCACAGATACGCAGTATTTT.

J is TRBJ2-7 and V is TRBV3-1 (or the pseudogene TRBV3-2); 7 bases map to TRBD2. J lost 6 bases, V lost 4 bases, and 9 bases had no gene match. The CDR3 covers 14 residues. CDR1 is LGHDT and CDR2 is YNNKEL in the germline V gene (reference sequence). The CDR3 DNA is TGTGCCAGCAGCCTCTCCGGGGGAGGGATCGAGCAGTACTTC. This sequence encodes CASSLSGGGIEQYF.

The chain is built from TRBV28 and TRBJ1-5; 7 nucleotides align to TRBD1. V was pared by 5 bases and J by 1 base, with 5 bases of the junction left unmatched. This CDR3 contains 15 residues. The germline CDR1 and CDR2 sequences are MDHEN and SYDVKM. CDR3 bases: TGTGCCAGCAGTCTGACAGGGTCCAGCAATCAGCCCCAGCATTTT. As protein: CASSLTGSSNQPQHF. Looking up the rest from reference TRBV28 and TRBJ1-5 gives the full variable domain: DVKVTQSSRYLVKRTGEKVFLECVQDMDHENMFWYRQDPGLGLRLIYFSYDVKMKEKGDIPEGYSVSREKKERFSLILESASTNQTSMYLCASSLTGSSNQPQHFGDGTRLSIL.

J is TRBJ1-2 and V is TRBV2, with D perhaps matching TRBD1 (6 bases). This CDR3 contains 14 residues. CDR1 SNHLY and CDR2 FYNNEI come from the germline V gene. Trimming pared 3 bases from V and 3 bases from J, leaving 11 bases between. CDR3 in amino acids: CASSDGGAYYGYTF. CDR3 sequence (DNA): TGTGCCAGCAGTGACGGGGGGGCCTACTATGGCTACACCTTC. The entire variable domain, with the rest obtained from reference TRBV2 and TRBJ1-2, is as follows: EPEVTQTPSHQVTQMGQEVILRCVPISNHLYFYWYRQILGQKVEFLVSFYNNEISEKSEIFDDQFSVERPDGSNFTLKIRSTKLEDSAMYFCASSDGGAYYGYTFGSGTRLTVV.

The V call is TRBV2, the J call TRBJ1-6; D gene ambiguous. Deletions cut 7 bases from V and 1 base from J, with 11 bases between. This CDR3 has 15 amino acids. Germline lookup yields CDR1 SNHLY and CDR2 FYNNEI. The CDR3 protein is CASTDVRSYNSPLHF. DNA of the CDR3: TGTGCCAGCACCGACGTTAGGTCCTATAATTCACCCCTCCACTTT. Variable domain in full (rest from reference TRBV2 and TRBJ1-6): EPEVTQTPSHQVTQMGQEVILRCVPISNHLYFYWYRQILGQKVEFLVSFYNNEISEKSEIFDDQFSVERPDGSNFTLKIRSTKLEDSAMYFCASTDVRSYNSPLHFGNGTRLTVT.

V gene TRBV3-1 (or the pseudogene TRBV3-2) combines with J gene TRBJ2-7; 9 bases fit TRBD2. The trim removed 1 base at V and 2 bases at J, leaving 3 bases unmatched. This CDR3 contains 15 residues. Germline V gene sequence: CDR1 LGHDT, CDR2 YNNKEL (reference sequence). CDR3 nucleotide sequence: TGTGCCAGCAGCCAAGTGCTAGCGGGGACCTACGAGCAGTACTTC. Protein sequence: CASSQVLAGTYEQYF.

The chain carries TRBV5-1 and TRBJ2-3, with D perhaps TRBD1 (5 bases). Per the germline V gene, CDR1 is SGHRS and CDR2 is YFSETQ. CDR3 size: 14 residues. V lost 3 bases to trimming and J lost 3 bases, with 11 bases between them. This CDR3 reads CASSSSGKTDTQYF. CDR3 nucleotides: TGCGCCAGCAGCTCCTCAGGGAAGACAGATACGCAGTATTTT. Combining the CDR3 with reference TRBV5-1 and TRBJ2-3 gives the whole variable domain KAGVTQTPRYLIKTRGQQVTLSCSPISGHRSVSWYQQTPGQGLQFLFEYFSETQRNKGNFPGRFSGRQFSNSRSEMNVSTLELGDSALYLCASSSSGKTDTQYFGPGTRLTVL.

This clone was counted a single time. This sequence joins TRBV27 and TRBJ1-6; 10 bases fit TRBD1. This CDR3 is 15 amino acids long. The V gene end was trimmed by 3 bases and the J gene end by 10 bases; junction bases not matched to a gene: 6. Germline V CDR1 and CDR2: MNHEY, SMNVEV (reference sequence). CDR3 loop: CASSFRTGGNSPLHF. For the CDR3, the DNA is TGTGCCAGCAGTTTCCGGACAGGGGGGAACTCACCCCTCCACTTT.

V gene TRBV14 combines with J gene TRBJ2-5, with D possibly TRBD2 on 6 matching bases. CDR1 SGHDN and CDR2 FVKESK come from the germline V gene. The CDR3 length is 13 residues. V was clipped by 1 base and J by 5 bases, with 8 bases between them. The CDR3 here is CASSQASVETQYF. The CDR3 DNA reads TGTGCCAGCAGCCAAGCTAGCGTGGAGACCCAGTACTTC.

V is TRBV3-1 (or the pseudogene TRBV3-2) and J is TRBJ2-1; TRBD2 might be the D (5 bases). Germline V gene lookup returns CDR1 LGHDT and CDR2 YNNKEL (reference sequence). This CDR3 contains 16 residues. The ends were cut back, 0 bases at V and 3 bases at J, with 12 bases in the middle. In nucleotides, the CDR3 is TGTGCCAGCAGCCAAGATACGAGGGCCTACTACAATGAGCAGTTCTTC. Residues: CASSQDTRAYYNEQFF.

This chain joins TRBV14 and TRBJ2-5, with TRBD1 matching 10 bases. Germline values: CDR1 SGHDN, CDR2 FVKESK. CDR3 size: 18 residues. Trimming at V came to 6 bases and at J to 1 base, leaving 14 bases not matched to a gene. DNA of the CDR3: TGTGCCAGCAGAGCTAATTTTCGGACAGGGGGGATCCAAGAGACCCAGTACTTC. It encodes CASRANFRTGGIQETQYF.

The V call is TRBV5-1, the J call TRBJ2-6; D possibly corresponds to TRBD1 (6 bases). In germline, CDR1 is SGHRS, CDR2 YFSETQ. Trimming removed 3 bases from V and 0 bases from J, with 10 bases in between. The CDR3 contains 16 residues. This CDR3 is CASSSGHASGANVLTF. The CDR3, as DNA: TGCGCCAGCAGCTCGGGACATGCCTCTGGGGCCAACGTCCTGACTTTC.

The chain has TRBV7-2 and TRBJ2-7; D is perhaps TRBD1 (7 bases). Germline values: CDR1 SGHTA, CDR2 FQGNSA. Between the trimmed V and J ends, which lost 4 bases and 0 bases, there was a span of 16 bases. The CDR3 contains 16 residues. In nucleotides, the CDR3 is TGTGCCAGCAGCTCGGAGGGGGCCATCAGCTCCTACGAGCAGTACTTC. As protein: CASSSEGAISSYEQYF.

The chain recombines TRBV19 with TRBJ2-7; TRBD1 agrees at 7 bases. Germline V gene sequence: CDR1 LNHDA, CDR2 SQIVND (reference sequence). V shed 6 bases and J 3 bases; nucleotides not matched to a gene: 5. This CDR3 is built from 13 residues. CDR3 in amino acids: CASSEGTVYEQYF. In DNA, the CDR3 is TGTGCCAGTAGCGAGGGGACAGTCTACGAGCAGTACTTC.